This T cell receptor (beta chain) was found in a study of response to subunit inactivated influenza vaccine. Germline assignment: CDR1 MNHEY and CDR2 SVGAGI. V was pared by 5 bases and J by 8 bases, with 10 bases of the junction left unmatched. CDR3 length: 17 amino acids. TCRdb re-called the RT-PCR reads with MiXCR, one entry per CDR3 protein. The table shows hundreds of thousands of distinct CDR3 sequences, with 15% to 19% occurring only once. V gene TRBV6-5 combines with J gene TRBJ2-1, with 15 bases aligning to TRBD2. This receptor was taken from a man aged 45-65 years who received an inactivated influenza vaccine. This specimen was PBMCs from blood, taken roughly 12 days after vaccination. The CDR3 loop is CASSHGTSGRRSDEQFF. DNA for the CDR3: TGTGCCAGCAGTCACGGGACTAGCGGGAGGAGATCAGATGAGCAGTTCTTC.